Shown below are 14 T cell receptor beta chains from a single sample sequenced in a study of T-cell reconstitution after alpha-beta-depleted transplantation in children. Unique molecular identifiers were incorporated during preparation of the TCRbeta library. TCRdb itself ran the PCR reads through MiXCR, one entry per CDR3 protein. Of fewer than 750,000 distinct CDR3 sequences in the sample, more than 20% were seen once. This material consisted of PBMCs, mostly from graft donor cells, taken 360 days after TCRalphabeta/CD19-depleted stem cell transplant. These receptor sequences come from a boy under two years old who had a stem cell transplant for acute myeloid leukemia, so the T cells may come from the graft donor.

The rearrangement links TRBV5-1 to TRBJ2-3; D not certain. The CDR3 has 14 residues. The germline V and J ends were trimmed by 1 base and 5 bases, with 11 bases remaining between them. Per the germline V gene, CDR1 is SGHRS and CDR2 is YFSETQ. CDR3 nucleotide sequence: TGCGCCAGCAGCTTGTTAGGGATGATAGATACGCAGTATTTT. Residues: CASSLLGMIDTQYF.

This clonotype was seen at least ten times. This sequence joins TRBV10-3 and TRBJ2-2; D possibly corresponds to TRBD2 (5 bases). V lost 4 bases and J 3 bases, leaving 15 bases between the germline ends. CDR1 and CDR2 (germline): ENHRY, SYGVKD. The CDR3 consists of 16 residues. The CDR3 is CAISAGASLDTGELFF. The CDR3 DNA is TGTGCCATCAGTGCAGGTGCTAGCTTGGACACCGGGGAGCTGTTTTTT.

This clonotype was found many times. The chain recombines TRBV5-1 with TRBJ2-7, with 14 bases lining up with TRBD2. Germline V gives CDR1 SGHRS, CDR2 YFSETQ. The CDR3 is made up of 15 amino acids. V trimming: 7 bases; J trimming: 0 bases; junction bases outside the gene matches: 3. The CDR3 sequence: CASGLAGGLSYEQYF. CDR3 coding DNA: TGCGCCAGCGGACTAGCGGGGGGTCTCTCCTACGAGCAGTACTTC.

This rearrangement joins TRBV5-1 to TRBJ2-7, with 9 bases fitting TRBD1. The CDR3 sequence is 15 residues long. J lost 5 bases, V lost 0 bases, and 6 bases had no gene match. Germline-derived CDR1 and CDR2 are SGHRS and YFSETQ. As DNA, the CDR3 is TGCGCCAGCAGCTTGGATGGGACAGGGCGAGACGAGCAGTACGTC. It specifies CASSLDGTGRDEQYV.

The chain uses TRBV12-3 or TRBV12-4 and TRBJ2-4, with D unresolved. The CDR3 has 12 amino acids. Trimming removed 3 bases from V and 5 bases from J, with 5 bases in between. CDR3 DNA sequence: TGTGCCAGCAGTTTTCACCAAAACATTCAGTACTTC. This sequence encodes CASSFHQNIQYF.

Only one count was recorded for this clonotype. The chain's CDR3 is CASSSSKAEQYF. CDR3 DNA: TGTGCCAGCAGCTCGTCTAAGGCCGAGCAGTACTTC. The chain uses TRBV7-9 and TRBJ2-7; no reliable D call. Trimming left V 4 bases short and J 6 bases short, with 10 bases between. This CDR3 region has 12 residues. Germline V lookup: CDR1 SEHNR, CDR2 FQNEAQ (reference sequence).

A few counts support this clonotype. The chain uses TRBV10-3 and TRBJ1-1; 8 bases are shared with TRBD1. This CDR3 contains 17 residues. V was clipped by 0 bases and J by 3 bases; unmatched bases: 9. Germline V CDR1 and CDR2: ENHRY, SYGVKD. CDR3 protein: CAISESGTGGPYTEAFF. CDR3 bases: TGTGCCATCAGTGAGTCGGGCACAGGGGGACCTTACACTGAAGCTTTCTTT.

The sample holds a few counts of this clonotype. The rearrangement uses TRBV2 and TRBJ2-7; 7 bases map to TRBD2. CDR1 is SNHLY, CDR2 FYNNEI, per germline. The CDR3 has 13 residues. V shed 4 bases and J 3 bases; nucleotides not matched to a gene: 3. In nucleotides, the CDR3 is TGTGCCAGCAGTGTGGAGCGGGGCTACGAGCAGTACGTC. As protein: CASSVERGYEQYV.

This clonotype was detected ten times or more. The chain employs TRBV5-5 and TRBJ2-7; D not resolved. The CDR3 sequence is 13 residues long. V dropped 2 bases and J dropped 1 base, with 7 bases sitting between them. CDR1 and CDR2 (germline): SGHKS, YYEKEE (reference sequence). This CDR3 reads CASSFEVSYEQYV. CDR3 sequence (DNA): TGTGCCAGCAGCTTCGAGGTGTCCTACGAGCAGTACGTC.

The chain employs TRBV11-2 and TRBJ2-7; perhaps TRBD1 as D (6 bases). Germline V gene lookup returns CDR1 SGHAT and CDR2 FQNNGV. Trimming took 7 bases from V and 3 from J, leaving 13 bases between them. This CDR3 is built from 13 residues. The CDR3 is CASNPGQIYEQYV. In DNA form, the CDR3 reads TGTGCCAGCAACCCCGGACAGATCTACGAGCAGTACGTC.

This chain's CDR3 is CASIQGAGANVLTF. The CDR3 DNA reads as TGTGCCAGCATACAGGGTGCAGGGGCCAACGTCCTGACTTTC. This chain links TRBV6-1 with TRBJ2-6, with D tentatively TRBD1 (6 bases). The CDR3 is 14 residues long. Germline CDR1 and CDR2: MNHNS and SASEGT. V lost 7 bases, J lost 4 bases, and 11 bases lay in between.

The chain couples TRBV20-1 to TRBJ1-1; 11 bases are shared with TRBD1. Unmatched junction bases numbered 5, after V lost 6 bases and J lost 8 bases. Per the germline V gene, CDR1 is DFQATT and CDR2 is SNEGSKA (reference sequence). The CDR3 spans 12 residues. CDR3 DNA sequence: TGCAGTGCCCCGGGACAGGGGGACGAAGCTTTCTTT. The encoded protein is CSAPGQGDEAFF.

The chain has TRBV29-1 and TRBJ2-1, with D perhaps given as TRBD1 or TRBD2 (7 bases each). The CDR3 runs to 19 residues. Per the germline V gene, CDR1 is SQVTM and CDR2 is ANQGSEA. The V end was cut by 5 bases, the J end by 0 bases, with 26 bases between. The CDR3 sequence is CSVKTLSRGGLRSYNEQFF. The CDR3 coding sequence is TGCAGCGTTAAAACACTAAGCAGGGGGGGCCTTCGCTCCTACAATGAGCAGTTCTTC.

There are a few counts of this clonotype. The rearrangement links TRBV6-2 or TRBV6-3 to TRBJ2-1; unclear D gene. The V and J ends lost 0 bases and 13 bases respectively, with 10 bases between them. The CDR3 loop spans 12 amino acids. From germline, CDR1 is MNHEY and CDR2 SVGEGT. The DNA for the CDR3 is TGTGCCAGCAGTTACTCTAGTGTGGGCCAGTTCTTC. It translates to CASSYSSVGQFF.